This TCR beta chain derives from a study of T cell responses to AZD1222 COVID-19 vaccine. Study-wide points: The reported proportion of spike-specific TCRs targeting unmutated variant regions was nearly half.

V was shortened by 2 bases and J by 0 bases, with 17 bases between the two germline ends. The CDR3 runs to 17 residues. The germline CDR1 and CDR2 sequences are PRHDT and FYEKMQ (reference sequence). Only in-frame clones appear in the TCRdb table, and some are missing; sequencing was by immunoSEQ multiplex PCR. The table includes 100,000 to 150,000 clones, roughly 85% detected once. Comment on this clone: Antigen specificity is unknown.

The genes are TRBV13 and TRBJ2-7; D uncertain. The material was peripheral blood, obtained on day 0 of AZD1222 vaccination. The receptor was isolated from an adult in good health. Here the CDR3 reads CASSLTTGVFSSYEQYF. In DNA form, the CDR3 reads TGTGCCAGCAGCTTAACAACTGGGGTTTTTAGCTCCTACGAGCAGTACTTC.